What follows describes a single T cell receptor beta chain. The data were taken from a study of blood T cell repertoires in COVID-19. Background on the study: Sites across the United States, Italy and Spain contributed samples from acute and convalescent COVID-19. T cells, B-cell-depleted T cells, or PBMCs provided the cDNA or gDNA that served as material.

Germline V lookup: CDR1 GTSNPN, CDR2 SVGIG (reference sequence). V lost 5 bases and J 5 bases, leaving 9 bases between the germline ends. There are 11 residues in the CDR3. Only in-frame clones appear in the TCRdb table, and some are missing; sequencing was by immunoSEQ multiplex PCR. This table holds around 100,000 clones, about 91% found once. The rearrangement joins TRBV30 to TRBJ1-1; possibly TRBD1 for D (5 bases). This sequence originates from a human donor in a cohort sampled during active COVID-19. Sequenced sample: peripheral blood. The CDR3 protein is CAWLGGTEAFF. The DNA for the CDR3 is TGTGCCTGGTTGGGGGGAACTGAAGCTTTCTTT.